This passage covers 24 T cell receptor beta chains from one sample sequenced in a study of blood T cell repertoires in COVID-19. Method: immunoSEQ multiplex PCR; TCRdb's copy keeps in-frame clones and lacks some. The data show around 250,000 clones, around 86% seen once. Input material: peripheral blood. The receptors originated from a man in his thirties or forties who had recovered from COVID-19.

The J gene is TRBJ2-1, the V gene TRBV25-1, with D possibly matching TRBD2 (5 bases). The V end was cut by 3 bases, the J end by 5 bases, with 14 bases between. The germline gives CDR1 MGHDK, CDR2 SYGVNS. This CDR3 spans 15 amino acids. The CDR3 here is CASSEPRRTDNEQFF. CDR3 bases: TGTGCCAGCAGTGAGCCGAGGAGGACGGACAATGAGCAGTTCTTC.

The chain is built from TRBV7-3 and TRBJ1-5; D is ambiguous. V was cut by 1 base and J by 3 bases, with 16 bases left in between. Germline V gene sequence: CDR1 SGHTA, CDR2 FQGTGA. This CDR3 comprises 17 residues. DNA of the CDR3: TGTGCCAGCAGCTTAAACGAGGGAACTGACTTCAATCAGCCCCAGCATTTT. Translation gives CASSLNEGTDFNQPQHF.

This chain links TRBV11-2 with TRBJ1-5; D unclear. CDR1 and CDR2 (germline): SGHAT, FQNNGV. The CDR3 is 13 residues long. Trimming took off 0 bases at V and 6 bases at J, with 6 bases between the two ends. The CDR3 bases are TGTGCCAGCAGCTTAGATCCCGTTCAGCCCCAGCATTTT. This sequence encodes CASSLDPVQPQHF.

A word on this clone: This CDR3 is also generated by other DNA sequences in the sample. The gene calls are TRBV19 and TRBJ2-5; 7 bases align to TRBD2. From germline, CDR1 is LNHDA and CDR2 SQIVND (reference sequence). The V segment lost 6 bases and the J segment 1 base; nucleotides outside the gene matches: 2. This CDR3 is 13 amino acids long. The DNA of the CDR3 is TGTGCCAGTAGCGGGGGGTCCCAAGAGACCCAGTACTTC. Its translation: CASSGGSQETQYF.

The gene calls are TRBV10-3 and TRBJ1-1, with 7 bases matching TRBD1. The V gene's germline CDR1 is ENHRY and CDR2 SYGVKD. Losses at the gene ends were 3 bases for V and 0 bases for J; bases not matched to a gene: 1. This CDR3 spans 14 amino acids. DNA for the CDR3: TGTGCCATCAGTGAAGGGACAGTGAACACTGAAGCTTTCTTT. This sequence encodes CAISEGTVNTEAFF.

This CDR3 is CASRTASGGNTIYF. The CDR3 DNA sequence: TGTGCCAGCAGAACCGCCTCCGGTGGAAACACCATATATTTT. The rearrangement uses TRBV28 and TRBJ1-3; no firm D call. The germline V and J ends were trimmed by 6 bases and 3 bases, with 12 bases remaining between them. Germline V gene sequence: CDR1 MDHEN, CDR2 SYDVKM. The CDR3 is 14 residues long.

J is TRBJ2-7 and V is TRBV6-5; D may be TRBD1 (6 bases). Germline loops: CDR1 MNHEY, CDR2 SVGAGI. The CDR3 length is 14 residues. Trimming took 10 bases from V and 10 from J, leaving 26 bases between them. CDR3 protein: CATSRDNPFPAQYV. Written as DNA, the CDR3 is TGTGCCACCTCCCGGGACAATCCCTTCCCCGCCCAGTACGTC.

The rearrangement uses TRBV7-9 and TRBJ1-6; D is possibly TRBD1 (5 bases). The germline CDR1 and CDR2 sequences are SEHNR and FQNEAQ (reference sequence). This CDR3 region has 15 residues. V was pared by 8 bases and J by 7 bases, with 18 bases between. The CDR3: CASAPRDPLNSPLHF. The CDR3 bases are TGTGCCAGCGCCCCCAGGGATCCATTAAATTCACCCCTCCACTTT.

This rearrangement joins TRBV5-1 to TRBJ2-5; D gene ambiguous. The CDR3 runs to 14 residues. The germline V and J ends were trimmed by 1 base and 2 bases, with 9 bases remaining between them. Germline V gives CDR1 SGHRS, CDR2 YFSETQ. The CDR3 loop is CASSLRQPQETQYF. CDR3 sequence (DNA): TGCGCCAGCAGCTTGAGACAACCACAAGAGACCCAGTACTTC.

This clone was picked up a small number of times. The chain uses TRBV18 and TRBJ2-4; a weak D match, TRBD2 (5 bases). The V gene lost 3 bases and the J gene lost 2 bases, with 17 bases spanning the gap. CDR3 length: 17 residues. The germline gives CDR1 KGHSH, CDR2 LQKENI. Here the CDR3 reads CASSPSDGVGTKNIQYF. CDR3 sequence (DNA): TGTGCCAGCTCACCCTCGGACGGCGTCGGGACCAAAAACATTCAGTACTTC.

The chain uses TRBV7-8 and TRBJ2-7, with a possible D match to TRBD1 (7 bases). This CDR3 has 13 residues. Germline V CDR1 and CDR2: SGHVS, FQNEAQ. Trimming took 6 bases from V and 3 from J, leaving 12 bases between them. The CDR3, as DNA: TGTGCCAGCAGGGACAGGCGGGGCTACGAGCAGTACTTC. Protein sequence: CASRDRRGYEQYF.

The chain has TRBV2 and TRBJ2-7, with TRBD1 as a possible D gene (5 bases). The germline V and J ends were trimmed by 11 bases and 6 bases, with 23 bases remaining between them. The germline gives CDR1 SNHLY, CDR2 FYNNEI. CDR3 size: 14 residues. This CDR3 reads CALRAPNRPSEQYF. The CDR3 DNA is TGTGCCCTCAGGGCCCCGAATCGACCTTCCGAGCAGTACTTC.

This chain joins TRBV19 and TRBJ2-1, with a tentative D call TRBD2 (5 bases). Deletions cut 6 bases from V and 2 bases from J, with 11 bases between. This CDR3 has 14 amino acids. Germline V lookup: CDR1 LNHDA, CDR2 SQIVND (reference sequence). The CDR3 DNA is TGTGCCAGTAGCCCAGCGGAGGCCTACAATGAGCAGTTCTTC. It codes for CASSPAEAYNEQFF.

This chain connects TRBV5-1 to TRBJ2-7, with 10 bases identical to TRBD1. J was trimmed by 7 bases and V by 4 bases; bases with no gene match: 8. CDR1 is SGHRS, CDR2 YFSETQ, per germline. The CDR3 runs to 14 residues. The CDR3 sequence is CASSDRDRGREQYF. For the CDR3, the DNA is TGCGCCAGCAGCGACCGGGACAGGGGCAGGGAGCAGTACTTC.

V is TRBV7-9 and J is TRBJ2-3; D unresolved. The germline V gene encodes CDR1 SEHNR and CDR2 FQNEAQ (reference sequence). The CDR3 sequence is 13 residues long. Between the trimmed V and J ends, which lost 9 bases and 1 base, there was a span of 11 bases. The CDR3 region is CASTNSGTDTQYF. In nucleotides, the CDR3 is TGTGCCAGTACCAATTCGGGCACAGATACGCAGTATTTT.

This clone appeared a few times. V is TRBV7-6 and J is TRBJ1-2, with D unresolved. CDR3 length: 14 amino acids. Trimming stripped 5 bases from V and 4 bases from J, with 14 bases between. The V gene's germline CDR1 is SGHVS and CDR2 FNYEAQ. The CDR3 region has the DNA TGTGCCAGCAGCCTTGATCCATCGAGCTATGGCTACACCTTC. Its protein is CASSLDPSSYGYTF.

The CDR3, as DNA: TGTGCCAGCAGTTTAGTGGGGGGACAGGAAGCTTTCTTT. It translates to CASSLVGGQEAFF. The chain carries TRBV12-3 or TRBV12-4 and TRBJ1-1; 7 nucleotides match TRBD1. V trimming: 1 base; J trimming: 8 bases; junction bases outside the gene matches: 4. The CDR3 covers 13 residues.

CDR3 sequence: CASSQDALNEKLFF. CDR3 in DNA: TGTGCCAGCAGCCAAGATGCGCTTAATGAAAAACTGTTTTTT. The gene calls are TRBV3-1 (or the pseudogene TRBV3-2) and TRBJ1-4; D is unclear. V was clipped by 0 bases and J by 4 bases, with 6 bases between them. Germline V gene data show CDR1 as LGHDT and CDR2 as YNNKEL (reference sequence). This CDR3 is built from 14 residues.

CDR3 DNA: TGCGCCAGCAGCCCCCTGGCAGGCCGCTCTGGAAACACCATATATTTT. Translating gives CASSPLAGRSGNTIYF. The chain uses TRBV4-1 and TRBJ1-3; the D is unclear. The CDR3 is 16 residues long. Germline assignment: CDR1 MGHRA and CDR2 YSYEKL. V shed 4 bases and J shed 0 bases, with 13 bases lying between them.

This clone was detected once. The V call is TRBV2, the J call TRBJ2-5; tentative D call: TRBD1 (6 bases). The V gene lost 6 bases and the J gene lost 4 bases, with 12 bases spanning the gap. Germline CDR1 is SNHLY and CDR2 is FYNNEI. The CDR3 is made up of 13 amino acids. The CDR3 DNA reads TGTGCCAGCAGATCGACAGGCGGAGAGACCCAGTACTTC. Its protein product is CASRSTGGETQYF. The variable domain in full, completed from reference TRBV2 and TRBJ2-5, reads EPEVTQTPSHQVTQMGQEVILRCVPISNHLYFYWYRQILGQKVEFLVSFYNNEISEKSEIFDDQFSVERPDGSNFTLKIRSTKLEDSAMYFCASRSTGGETQYFGPGTRLLVL.

The V and J genes are TRBV3-1 (or the pseudogene TRBV3-2) and TRBJ2-7, with 10 bases aligning to TRBD1. CDR1 and CDR2 from the germline V gene are LGHDT and YNNKEL (reference sequence). With V trimmed by 3 bases and J by 1 base, 6 bases remained unmatched. This CDR3 is 16 amino acids long. CDR3 region: CASSQDGQGGSYEQYF. CDR3 nucleotide sequence: TGTGCCAGCAGCCAGGACGGACAGGGGGGGTCCTACGAGCAGTACTTC.

This clone was detected only once. The CDR3: CASSYLGVEPQHF. The CDR3 nucleotides read TGTGCCAGCAGTTACCTCGGGGTAGAGCCCCAGCATTTT. The rearrangement uses TRBV7-9 and TRBJ1-5; D unresolved. CDR3 length equals 13 residues. Germline CDR1 and CDR2: SEHNR and FQNEAQ (reference sequence). The V end lost 6 bases, the J end lost 8 bases, and 14 bases lay between the germline ends.

The chain couples TRBV18 to TRBJ2-2, with D possibly TRBD1 on 6 matching bases. Trimming left V 0 bases short and J 5 bases short, with 10 bases between. Per germline, CDR1 KGHSH and CDR2 LQKENI. There are 15 residues in the CDR3. The CDR3: CASSPPTGRTGELFF. DNA for the CDR3: TGTGCCAGCTCACCACCAACAGGGAGAACCGGGGAGCTGTTTTTT. Looking up the rest from reference TRBV18 and TRBJ2-2 gives the full variable domain: NAGVMQNPRHLVRRRGQEARLRCSPMKGHSHVYWYRQLPEEGLKFMVYLQKENIIDESGMPKERFSAEFPKEGPSILRIQQVVRGDSAAYFCASSPPTGRTGELFFGEGSRLTVL.

This clone was counted between two and nine times. V and J are TRBV5-6 and TRBJ1-1, with D perhaps TRBD1 (5 bases). The V and J ends lost 5 bases and 2 bases respectively, with 22 bases between them. This CDR3 is 17 amino acids long. Germline loops: CDR1 SGHDT, CDR2 YYEEEE. CDR3 DNA: TGTGCCAGCAGGGGAGAATGGGGTGCAGGGACTAACACTGAAGCTTTCTTT. It encodes CASRGEWGAGTNTEAFF.